The 6 T cell receptor beta chains presented below share a single source sample, sequenced in a study of graft-versus-host responses after intestinal transplantation. Antigens of these TCRs are unknown. Using immunoSEQ multiplex PCR, the repertoire was profiled, and TCRdb retains in-frame clones only, with some absent. The sample yields about 99,000 clones, around 92% seen once. The sample here was unstimulated CD8+ T cells sorted from spleen or lymph node cells, taken before transplant. All receptors derive from a human donor who was the organ donor for an intestinal transplant.

The V and J genes are TRBV29-1 and TRBJ1-3, with D tentatively TRBD1 (6 bases). V lost 0 bases, J lost 2 bases, and 11 bases lay in between. The CDR3 totals 15 residues. The germline gives CDR1 SQVTM, CDR2 ANQGSEA. This chain's CDR3 is CSVEDEWTAGNTIYF. CDR3 DNA: TGCAGCGTTGAAGATGAGTGGACAGCTGGAAACACCATATATTTT.

V usage is TRBV7-9 and J usage is TRBJ2-7; a possible D gene is TRBD2 (7 bases). CDR1 SEHNR and CDR2 FQNEAQ come from the germline V gene (reference sequence). This CDR3 spans 14 amino acids. V was trimmed by 1 base and J by 2 bases, leaving 9 bases between them. CDR3 in DNA: TGTGCCAGCAGCTTAGACGGGGGGCCCTACGAGCAGTACTTC. It specifies CASSLDGGPYEQYF.

Regarding this clone: Different DNA sequences within this sample yield the same CDR3. This sequence joins TRBV28 and TRBJ2-2; possible D gene TRBD2, 5 bases. V lost 6 bases and J 5 bases, leaving 10 bases between the germline ends. Germline CDR1 and CDR2: MDHEN and SYDVKM. This CDR3 is built from 13 residues. Here the CDR3 DNA reads TGTGCCAGCAGCTTAACGGGGACCGGGGAGCTGTTTTTT. Translation: CASSLTGTGELFF.

The J gene is TRBJ2-5, the V gene TRBV19, with D maybe TRBD1 (6 bases). The germline V gene encodes CDR1 LNHDA and CDR2 SQIVND (reference sequence). There are 15 residues in the CDR3. With 6 bases removed from V and 2 bases from J, the gap between germline ends came to 16 bases. Here the CDR3 reads CASRGNQGIQETQYF. The DNA of the CDR3 is TGTGCCAGTAGGGGGAACCAGGGGATACAAGAGACCCAGTACTTC.

This chain joins TRBV12-5 and TRBJ2-2; 10 bases are shared with TRBD2. The CDR3 runs 18 residues. CDR1 and CDR2 from the germline V gene are LGHNT and FRNRAP. V trimming: 0 bases; J trimming: 6 bases; junction bases outside the gene matches: 10. The CDR3 bases are TGTGCTAGTGGTTTGGTCCCTAGCGGGGGCCTCCGACCCGGGGAGCTGTTTTTT. Translation gives CASGLVPSGGLRPGELFF.

This chain joins TRBV21-1 and TRBJ2-2; the D segment call TRBD2 is taken from the table without a DNA check. TRBV21-1 is a pseudogene locus. The CDR3 covers 19 residues. As DNA, the CDR3 is TGTGCCAGCAGCAAAACCCTGGGACTAGCGGGAACGAACACCGGGGAGCTGTTTTTT. Protein: CASSKTLGLAGTNTGELFF.